A selection of T cell receptor beta chains follows, all from one sample in a study of blood T cell repertoires in COVID-19. Repertoires were generated with immunoSEQ multiplex PCR, while TCRdb's copy carries only in-frame clones and drops some. The data show 150,000 to 200,000 clones, around 82% seen once. The sequencing input was PBMCs or T cells enriched from blood (not recorded which). These receptors were collected from a man aged 35 to 55 who had recovered from COVID-19. Both conserved end residues are part of each CDR3. Each record gives: D gene, clone size, J gene, V gene, CDR3 DNA, CDR3 protein. A D gene is named only where the DNA matches it firmly. Clone size is not always given. Where it is, it says once, few, many or a class for expanded clones.

>TRBD1|-|TRBJ2-6|TRBV24-1
TGTGCCACCAGTGACGCCGGGACAGGGGAGGCTGGGGCCAACGTCCTGACTTTC
CATSDAGTGEAGANVLTF
>-|-|TRBJ1-6|TRBV2
TGTGCCAGCAGTGCAGGGAATTATAATTCACCCCTCCACTTT
CASSAGNYNSPLHF
>-|-|TRBJ2-5|TRBV7-2
TGTGCCAGCAGTTTTAGCGGTGCTAAAGAGACCCAGTACTTC
CASSFSGAKETQYF
>-|-|TRBJ2-3|TRBV2
TGTGCCCACCCGCCTTCGGGGGGCAAACGAGATACGCAGTATTTT
CAHPPSGGKRDTQYF
>-|-|TRBJ1-4|TRBV7-2
TGTGCCAGCAGCTTAGGAGGGCCTCGTAATGAAAAACTGTTTTTT
CASSLGGPRNEKLFF
>-|few|TRBJ2-7|TRBV4-3
TGCGCCAGCAGCCAAGAAGCTGCCCTGAGCTCCTACGAGCAGTACTTC
CASSQEAALSSYEQYF
>-|once|TRBJ2-2|TRBV18
TGTGCCAGCTCCTTGAAAGGCCCCAGAGACTTATATCCGGGGGAGCTGTTTTTT
CASSLKGPRDLYPGELFF
>TRBD2|once|TRBJ2-5|TRBV7-2
TGTGCCAGCAGCTCCGGGGGGCAAGAGACCCAGTACTTC
CASSSGGQETQYF
>TRBD1|few|TRBJ1-2|TRBV6-5
TGTGCCAGCAGCCACAGGGGACCCTATGGCTACACCTTC
CASSHRGPYGYTF
>TRBD1|-|TRBJ2-3|TRBV5-8
TGTGCCAGCAGCCCGGGACAGGGGCTCGAAGATACGCAGTATTTT
CASSPGQGLEDTQYF
>-|-|TRBJ2-7|TRBV14
TGTGCCAGCAGCCAAGAGTCAGTCGGTCGGGAGTATAGGTACGAGCAGTACTTC
CASSQESVGREYRYEQYF
>TRBD1|-|TRBJ2-6|TRBV5-1
TGCGCCAGCAGCTTCCCAGGGGGCTCTGGGGCCAACGTCCTGACTTTC
CASSFPGGSGANVLTF
>-|once|TRBJ2-7|TRBV15
TGTGCCACCAGCAGATCCGGACTTAGCTACGAGCAGTACTTC
CATSRSGLSYEQYF
>-|-|TRBJ1-4|TRBV5-1
TGCGCCAGCAGCTATGGGGGCGAGAATGAAAAACTGTTTTTT
CASSYGGENEKLFF
>TRBD2|-|TRBJ2-7|TRBV5-1
TGCGCCAGCAGCTTGGATTCAGCGGGAGTGCTCTACGAGCAGTACTTC
CASSLDSAGVLYEQYF
>TRBD1|few|TRBJ1-2|TRBV9
TGTGCCAGCAGCCCCGCCACAGGGGGCGGGTATGGGGGAGGCTACACCTTC
CASSPATGGGYGGGYTF
>TRBD1|-|TRBJ2-6|TRBV6-1
TGTGCCAGCAGTGAACAGGACAGGGTGGGCAACGTCCTGACTTTC
CASSEQDRVGNVLTF
>TRBD1|-|TRBJ1-1|TRBV5-1
TGCGCCAGCAGCCTAACAGGGGAGATCACTGAAGCTTTCTTT
CASSLTGEITEAFF
>-|-|TRBJ1-3|TRBV5-6
TGTGCCAGCAGCTCTCTAGTTGTCCGGGGAAACACCATATATTTT
CASSSLVVRGNTIYF
>-|-|TRBJ2-1|TRBV24-1
TGTGCCACCAGTGTTGGCGGACGGGAGGAGCAGTTCTTC
CATSVGGREEQFF
>-|-|TRBJ2-7|TRBV28
TGTGCCAGCACGACGCCGGGCAGGGTTTCCTACGAGCAGTACTTC
CASTTPGRVSYEQYF
>-|-|TRBJ2-5|TRBV6-1
TGTGCCAGCAGTGAACCAGGGGCGCCCATCGGGGAGACCCAGTACTTC
CASSEPGAPIGETQYF
>TRBD1|-|TRBJ2-5|TRBV4-3
TGCGCCAGCAGCCAAATGACAGGGCTCGCGGAGACCCAGTACTTC
CASSQMTGLAETQYF
>TRBD1|-|TRBJ2-2|TRBV27
TGTGCCAGCAGTTTAATCTGGGGGACAGGGGGTACCGGGGAGCTGTTTTTT
CASSLIWGTGGTGELFF
>-|few|TRBJ2-7|TRBV9
TGTGCCAGCAGCCCAGGGACACCCCCCTTGAGCTCCTACGAGCAGTACTTC
CASSPGTPPLSSYEQYF
>-|-|TRBJ1-1|TRBV12-3/TRBV12-4
TGTGCCAGCAGTTGGAGTCTGAACACTGAAGCTTTCTTT
CASSWSLNTEAFF
>TRBD2|-|TRBJ2-3|TRBV2
TGTGCCAGCAGTAAAGCGGGAGGTAGCACAGATACGCAGTATTTT
CASSKAGGSTDTQYF
>TRBD2|-|TRBJ2-2|TRBV19
TGTGCCAGTAGTATAACTAGCGCGGAAGGCGGGGAGCTGTTTTTT
CASSITSAEGGELFF
>TRBD1|-|TRBJ2-1|TRBV7-2
TGTGCCAGCAGCTTTGACAGGGGGGTACACAATGAGCAGTTCTTC
CASSFDRGVHNEQFF
>-|-|TRBJ2-5|TRBV2
TGTGCCAGCACCGAGCTAAGAGAGACCCAGTACTTC
CASTELRETQYF
>-|-|TRBJ1-4|TRBV6-1
TGTGCCAGCAGTGAAGGGGCAGTCGAGGAAAAACTGTTTTTT
CASSEGAVEEKLFF
>-|-|TRBJ1-3|TRBV7-3
TGTGCCAGCAGCTCCCGCTCTGGAAACACCATATATTTT
CASSSRSGNTIYF
>-|once|TRBJ2-1|TRBV19
TGTGCCAGTAGTCTCGGGAGACTCGACGGCCGCTCCTACAATGAGCAGTTCTTC
CASSLGRLDGRSYNEQFF
>-|-|TRBJ1-1|TRBV9
TGTGCCAGCAGCCCACGACAGGAGAGGGAGACTGAAGCTTTCTTT
CASSPRQERETEAFF
>-|once|TRBJ2-5|TRBV10-3
TGTGCCATCAGCACCCGCAGGGAGACCCAGTACTTC
CAISTRRETQYF
>TRBD2|-|TRBJ2-4|TRBV29-1
TGCAGCGTAGTACTCGGGGGGAACATTCAGTACTTC
CSVVLGGNIQYF
>TRBD1|-|TRBJ2-7|TRBV9
TGTGCCAGCAGCTTTACCGGGACAGGGCTCGCCTACGAGCAGTACTTC
CASSFTGTGLAYEQYF
>TRBD1|-|TRBJ2-6|TRBV24-1
TGTGCCACCAGTGACGCTACAGGGGACGTTTACTCTGGGGCCAACGTCCTGACTTTC
CATSDATGDVYSGANVLTF
>TRBD1|-|TRBJ1-2|TRBV5-8
TGTGCCAGCAGTATGACGACAGGGGGCGCTTCCTATGGCTACACCTTC
CASSMTTGGASYGYTF
>-|-|TRBJ1-2|TRBV12-3/TRBV12-4
TGTGCCAGCAGTGCAGACAGCTATGGCTACACCTTC
CASSADSYGYTF
>-|-|TRBJ1-2|TRBV12-3/TRBV12-4
TGTGCCAGCAGTTTTAGCCTCAGCTATGGCTACACCTTC
CASSFSLSYGYTF
>-|-|TRBJ1-1|TRBV7-6
TGTGCCAGCAGCTTGTCCCCCCAGAACACTGAAGCTTTCTTT
CASSLSPQNTEAFF
>TRBD2|-|TRBJ2-1|TRBV14
TGTGCCAGCAGCACGCGAGCGGGACACAATGAGCAGTTCTTC
CASSTRAGHNEQFF
>-|once|TRBJ1-2|TRBV10-1
TGCGCCAGCACTGATTCGGGTCCCGAATGGTTGGGGGCCGGTGGCTACACCTTC
CASTDSGPEWLGAGGYTF